This T cell receptor (beta chain) was captured by sequencing in a study of follicular helper T cells after annual influenza vaccination. General study points: Just roughly 10-21% of cells analyzed had recovered productive TCRB sequences. Successive annual vaccinations recalled a recurrent oligoclonal ICOS+CD38+ cTfh response with influenza-specific clonotypes.

On this clone itself: Antigen specificity is unknown.

TCRB was sequenced at Survey level resolution. Produced via immunoSEQ multiplex PCR; TCRdb's table is partial and in-frame only. The sample records 9,000 or so clones, about 83% being singletons. CDR1 is SEHNR and CDR2 is FQNEAQ in the germline V gene (reference sequence). V lost 6 bases to trimming and J lost 5 bases; unmatched junction nucleotides: 13. The CDR3 contains 17 residues. The time point here: 2013-2014 season, 7 days after vaccination. Community-dwelling subjects without influenza vaccination in the prior 6 months were enrolled. The rearrangement links TRBV7-9 to TRBJ2-7; TRBD2 matches 13 bases. Specimen: CXCR5+ CD38- circulating T follicular helper cells from blood, collected 7 days after influenza vaccination. As to subset: circulating Tfh, non-naive CD4+CXCR5+PD-1+ (ICOS+CD38+ or ICOS-CD38-). This receptor was taken from an adult who received the influenza vaccine. This CDR3 reads CASSYGLAGAIYDEQYF. DNA of the CDR3: TGTGCCAGCAGTTACGGACTAGCGGGAGCTATCTATGACGAGCAGTACTTC.